This T cell receptor beta chain was identified during a study of STAT5B mutations in CD4+ large granular lymphocyte leukemia. Background on the study: Healthy donors showed HLA-associated enrichment of the CDR3 'QG' motif.

In the authors' workflow: Lowest detectable productive clonotype frequency was 2.59 x 10-5. The protocol was immunoSEQ multiplex PCR, while the TCRdb copy is restricted to in-frame clones and leaves out a portion. V and J calls and clone size are given by that table; D and trimming were obtained from the DNA. Among more than 20,000 clones, 79% were seen once, and the ten largest hold less than 0.5%. CDR1 and CDR2 (germline): MNHNS, SASEGT. CDR3 size: 13 residues. Trimming at V came to 10 bases and at J to 0 bases, leaving 5 bases not matched to a gene. Control samples were healthy donors' buffy coats.

The rearrangement uses TRBV6-1 and TRBJ1-1; TRBD1 aligns across 7 bases. What was sequenced was CD4+ T cells from blood buffy coats. This TCR was sampled from a human donor in good health. CDR3 amino acids: CATEGQLNTEAFF. The CDR3 nucleotides read TGTGCCACTGAGGGACAGCTGAACACTGAAGCTTTCTTT.